The 24 T cell receptor beta chains in this list originate from one sample, sequenced in a study of cytomegalovirus exposure and HLA in healthy donors. The PCR used 60 Vbeta and 13 Jbeta primers. TCRdb keeps only in-frame clones here, not all; method: immunoSEQ multiplex PCR. Seen here are about 130,000 clones, about 85% observed once, and the top ten hold 1.5% to 2%. The sample comprised PBMCs. The receptors originated from a boy younger than 18 in good health and CMV-seronegative.

The chain carries TRBV5-1 and TRBJ1-3; D unclear. Germline-derived CDR1 and CDR2 are SGHRS and YFSETQ. CDR3 length: 15 residues. V was trimmed by 5 bases and J by 1 base, leaving 13 bases between them. The CDR3 sequence: CASSSDYASGNTIYF. In nucleotides, the CDR3 is TGCGCCAGCAGTTCGGACTATGCGTCTGGAAACACCATATATTTT.

This chain links TRBV9 with TRBJ2-1; the D gene is possibly TRBD2 (6 bases). CDR1 SGDLS and CDR2 YYNGEE come from the germline V gene. The CDR3 runs to 17 residues. V lost 0 bases, J lost 8 bases, and 21 bases lay in between. The CDR3 loop reads CASSVDPPGLLMDEQFF. CDR3 sequence (DNA): TGTGCCAGCAGCGTAGATCCCCCGGGACTCCTTATGGATGAGCAGTTCTTC.

This clone was seen a handful of times. The chain is built from TRBV14 and TRBJ1-1, with D possibly matching TRBD1 (6 bases). V dropped 0 bases and J dropped 0 bases, with 11 bases sitting between them. This CDR3 is built from 16 residues. Germline-derived CDR1 and CDR2 are SGHDN and FVKESK. CDR3 region: CASSQDQGTMNTEAFF. The CDR3, as DNA: TGTGCCAGCAGCCAAGATCAGGGGACTATGAACACTGAAGCTTTCTTT.

The J gene is TRBJ1-1, the V gene TRBV9, with D possibly matching TRBD1 (6 bases). Looked up from germline, CDR1 is SGDLS and CDR2 is YYNGEE. This CDR3 has 15 amino acids. V was clipped by 4 bases and J by 4 bases, with 17 bases between them. The CDR3 loop is CASSQKGGGGTEAFF. CDR3 DNA sequence: TGTGCCAGCAGCCAAAAAGGGGGGGGCGGCACTGAAGCTTTCTTT.

As concerns this clone: The junction departs from the called germline gene at one end, perhaps through a read error. The identical CDR3 is also encoded by other nucleotide sequences in the sample. The chain uses TRBV5-4 and TRBJ2-1; D uncertain. This CDR3 has 15 residues. Per germline, CDR1 SGHNT and CDR2 YYREEE (reference sequence). The CDR3 nucleotides are TGTGCCAGTAGCTCCCCGGTGACAAGCAACAATGAGCAGTTCTTC. Protein sequence: CASSSPVTSNNEQFF.

This chain links TRBV5-4 with TRBJ2-5, with 9 bases that match TRBD1. The CDR3 is 15 residues long. V dropped 7 bases and J dropped 4; count of bases not matched to a gene: 11. CDR1 and CDR2 (germline): SGHNT, YYREEE (reference sequence). CDR3 sequence reads: CASDPGQGRRETQYF. CDR3 in DNA: TGTGCCAGCGATCCGGGACAGGGAAGAAGAGAGACCCAGTACTTC.

The J gene is TRBJ2-7, the V gene TRBV5-1, with 7 bases lining up with TRBD1. In germline, CDR1 is SGHRS, CDR2 YFSETQ. V lost 8 bases to trimming and J lost 4 bases; unmatched junction nucleotides: 9. This CDR3 spans 13 amino acids. The CDR3 region has the DNA TGCGCCAGTACAGGGGCCACAGCTTACGAGCAGTACTTC. Translated: CASTGATAYEQYF.

The rearrangement uses TRBV27 and TRBJ1-4; no reliable D call. The germline V gene encodes CDR1 MNHEY and CDR2 SMNVEV (reference sequence). The germline V and J ends were trimmed by 8 bases and 3 bases, with 13 bases remaining between them. The CDR3 contains 14 residues. Written as DNA, the CDR3 is TGTGCCAGCGGGCGGCGGAGGTCTAATGAAAAACTGTTTTTT. It yields the protein CASGRRRSNEKLFF.

The V call is TRBV7-2, the J call TRBJ2-7; 15 positions agree with TRBD2. The CDR3 is 16 residues long. The ends lost 5 bases at V and 3 bases at J; junction bases unmatched: 5. CDR1 SGHTA and CDR2 FQGNSA come from the germline V gene. CDR3 DNA: TGTGCCAGCAGCACACTGGGACTAGCGGGGGGCTACGAGCAGTACTTC. As protein: CASSTLGLAGGYEQYF.

As to this clone: The junction departs from germline at one end; a sequencing error may be responsible. The rearrangement joins TRBV7-9 to TRBJ2-5; 11 bases are shared with TRBD2. CDR3 length: 16 amino acids. Germline assignment: CDR1 SEHNR and CDR2 FQNEAQ (reference sequence). CDR3 sequence (DNA): TGTTCCAGCAGCTTAACCTCCGGGACTAGCGGTGAGACCCAGTACTTC. Translation gives CSSSLTSGTSGETQYF.

The rearrangement joins TRBV2 to TRBJ1-2; tentatively, D is TRBD1 (5 bases). The CDR3 covers 13 residues. With 3 bases removed from V and 8 bases from J, the gap between germline ends came to 13 bases. From germline, CDR1 is SNHLY and CDR2 FYNNEI. The CDR3 here is CASSESQGGGYTF. Here the CDR3 DNA reads TGTGCCAGCAGTGAGTCCCAGGGAGGCGGCTACACCTTC. Based on the CDR3 plus reference TRBV2 and TRBJ1-2, the full variable domain is EPEVTQTPSHQVTQMGQEVILRCVPISNHLYFYWYRQILGQKVEFLVSFYNNEISEKSEIFDDQFSVERPDGSNFTLKIRSTKLEDSAMYFCASSESQGGGYTFGSGTRLTVV.

This clone has only one observation. This chain uses TRBV18 with TRBJ2-3, with D hard to call. This CDR3 region has 12 residues. The V gene lost 6 bases and the J gene lost 1 base, with 5 bases spanning the gap. CDR1 and CDR2 (germline): KGHSH, LQKENI. The CDR3: CASSSRTDTQYF. Written as DNA, the CDR3 is TGTGCCAGCTCCTCCCGCACAGATACGCAGTATTTT.

The chain employs TRBV7-2 and TRBJ2-7; the D gene is possibly TRBD2 (7 bases). The CDR3 is 17 amino acids. V was cut by 2 bases and J by 0 bases, with 17 bases left in between. Germline V gene sequence: CDR1 SGHTA, CDR2 FQGNSA. The CDR3 nucleotides read TGTGCCAGCAGCTTAACGAGAGGGGGGGCTCACTCCTACGAGCAGTACTTC. It codes for CASSLTRGGAHSYEQYF.

The chain uses TRBV7-2 and TRBJ1-1; TRBD1 might be the D (6 bases). CDR3 length: 14 residues. Germline loops: CDR1 SGHTA, CDR2 FQGNSA. V lost 4 bases to trimming and J lost 8 bases, with 17 bases between them. CDR3 residues: CASSSRNGQTEAFF. The CDR3 DNA is TGTGCCAGCAGCTCCCGTAACGGACAGACAGAAGCTTTCTTT. The variable domain in full, completed from reference TRBV7-2 and TRBJ1-1, reads GAGVSQSPSNKVTEKGKDVELRCDPISGHTALYWYRQSLGQGLEFLIYFQGNSAPDKSGLPSDRFSAERTGGSVSTLTIQRTQQEDSAVYLCASSSRNGQTEAFFGQGTRLTVV.

The chain combines TRBV4-2 with TRBJ2-7; tentatively, D is TRBD2 (5 bases). V was cut by 1 base and J by 0 bases, with 10 bases left in between. CDR3 length: 15 amino acids. The germline gives CDR1 LGHNA, CDR2 YNFKEQ. CDR3 sequence (DNA): TGTGCCAGCAGCCAAGGGGCAGCGGACTCCTACGAGCAGTACTTC. Its protein is CASSQGAADSYEQYF.

This CDR3 reads CASSYGSVVRVTEAFF. DNA of the CDR3: TGTGCCAGCAGTTACGGAAGTGTGGTGAGGGTCACTGAAGCTTTCTTT. V usage is TRBV6-5 and J usage is TRBJ1-1; no clear D gene. The CDR3 runs to 16 residues. Trimming removed 2 bases at V and 4 bases at J, with 17 bases between. Germline V gives CDR1 MNHEY, CDR2 SVGAGI.

V gene TRBV5-6 combines with J gene TRBJ2-5; 7 nucleotides line up with TRBD2. Germline V gene sequence: CDR1 SGHDT, CDR2 YYEEEE. The CDR3 length is 16 residues. The trim removed 2 bases at V and 2 bases at J, leaving 9 bases unmatched. Here the CDR3 DNA reads TGTGCCAGCAGCTTACCCGGGCGGGGGAAACAAGAGACCCAGTACTTC. This translates into CASSLPGRGKQETQYF.

This rearrangement joins TRBV6-5 to TRBJ1-4; no firm D call. V lost 6 bases and J lost 6, with 11 bases in between. There are 13 residues in the CDR3. Germline values: CDR1 MNHEY, CDR2 SVGAGI. CDR3 protein: CASRSTLDEKLFF. CDR3 coding DNA: TGTGCCAGCAGGTCAACGTTAGATGAAAAACTGTTTTTT.

The chain employs TRBV5-1 and TRBJ2-5; tentatively, D is TRBD2 (6 bases). CDR1 is SGHRS and CDR2 is YFSETQ in the germline V gene. This CDR3 is built from 14 residues. Trimming cost V 0 bases and J 5 bases, with 11 bases left between them. CDR3 nucleotide sequence: TGCGCCAGCAGCTTGGGACCTGCGGGGGAGACCCAGTACTTC. Translating gives CASSLGPAGETQYF.

This clone was seen a few times. The chain joins TRBV29-1 to TRBJ1-5; D not certain. The germline CDR1 and CDR2 sequences are SQVTM and ANQGSEA. Between the trimmed V and J ends, which lost 1 base and 4 bases, there was a span of 8 bases. This CDR3 is built from 13 residues. Here the CDR3 DNA reads TGCAGCGTTGAAGCGGGGATTAATCAGCCCCAGCATTTT. Translating it yields CSVEAGINQPQHF.

V usage is TRBV7-2 and J usage is TRBJ2-1; 8 bases map to TRBD2. Germline V gives CDR1 SGHTA, CDR2 FQGNSA. CDR3 length equals 17 residues. The V segment lost 5 bases and the J segment 1 base; nucleotides outside the gene matches: 10. The DNA of the CDR3 is TGTGCCAGCAGCATAGATGCTAGCGGGCTTTCCTACAATGAGCAGTTCTTC. Protein product: CASSIDASGLSYNEQFF. Full variable domain (rest looked up from reference TRBV7-2 and TRBJ2-1): GAGVSQSPSNKVTEKGKDVELRCDPISGHTALYWYRQSLGQGLEFLIYFQGNSAPDKSGLPSDRFSAERTGGSVSTLTIQRTQQEDSAVYLCASSIDASGLSYNEQFFGPGTRLTVL.

This chain uses TRBV4-2 with TRBJ2-5; 7 bases match TRBD2. Trimming at V came to 0 bases and at J to 3 bases, leaving 7 bases not matched to a gene. Germline V lookup: CDR1 LGHNA, CDR2 YNFKEQ. This CDR3 spans 16 amino acids. The DNA of the CDR3 is TGTGCCAGCAGCCAAGATGTGGGCCGGGGGGAAGAGACCCAGTACTTC. Translated, it gives CASSQDVGRGEETQYF.

This chain connects TRBV2 to TRBJ1-2, with 12 bases matching TRBD1. V lost 3 bases to trimming and J lost 6 bases; unmatched junction nucleotides: 5. The CDR3 runs to 15 residues. Germline CDR1 is SNHLY and CDR2 is FYNNEI. The CDR3 reads CASSEGTGGYHGYTF. CDR3 DNA: TGTGCCAGCAGTGAGGGGACAGGGGGCTATCATGGCTACACCTTC.

In nucleotides, the CDR3 is TGTGCCAGCAGCTCGGGAAGGGTCATGAACACTGAAGCTTTCTTT. Protein: CASSSGRVMNTEAFF. The chain has TRBV9 and TRBJ1-1; D not resolved. Trimming took off 4 bases at V and 0 bases at J, with 13 bases between the two ends. Per germline, CDR1 SGDLS and CDR2 YYNGEE. The CDR3 is 15 residues long.